Listed below are T cell receptor beta chains from one sample, sequenced in a study of blood T cell repertoires in COVID-19. Data came from immunoSEQ multiplex PCR; TCRdb stores just in-frame clones and leaves some out. The table records about 100,000 clones, roughly 81% of them present only once. Sequences were obtained from peripheral blood. Receptors originate from a man in his forties with active or convalescent COVID-19. The CDR3 runs from the conserved cysteine through the conserved F or W. A clone size is listed for some rows: how often the clone was seen (once, few, many), or a class if it is expanded.

size: -; V: TRBV6-5; CDR3: CASRPSGWGGETQYF
size: -; V: TRBV12-3/TRBV12-4; CDR3: CASSPDRVQPQHF
size: -; V: TRBV5-5; CDR3: CASSLGGTANYGYTF
size: once; V: TRBV6-5; CDR3: CASSPQGTGELFF
size: -; V: TRBV6-2/TRBV6-3; CDR3: CASSYSRDRGSYEQYF
size: medium-sized; V: TRBV5-1; CDR3: CASSVTSGAYEQYF
size: once; V: TRBV10-3; CDR3: CAISGGTGFEKLFF
size: -; V: TRBV27; CDR3: CASSSPGQGYEQYF
size: -; V: TRBV7-9; CDR3: CASSLTGDSNQPQHF
size: -; V: TRBV12-3/TRBV12-4; CDR3: CASTPMGRTEAFF
size: -; V: TRBV29-1; CDR3: CSAGQGGGAFF
size: -; V: TRBV7-8; CDR3: CASSLGQAFNQPQHF
size: -; V: TRBV29-1; CDR3: CSGDRGNTEAFF
size: -; V: TRBV18; CDR3: CASSPPNVDIGYTF
size: few; V: TRBV3-1/TRBV3-2; CDR3: CASSQSGGRVDEQFF
size: -; V: TRBV4-3; CDR3: CASSQDPGTPDTQYF
size: -; V: TRBV23-1; CDR3: CASSQGGSTSTEAFF
size: -; V: TRBV4-1; CDR3: CASSQETAGATYEQYF
size: -; V: TRBV6-5; CDR3: CASTLPGGRGEQFF
size: -; V: TRBV4-2; CDR3: CASSPPYGTGSSGNTIYF
size: -; V: TRBV28; CDR3: CASSPPKTSGRFF
size: -; V: TRBV7-9; CDR3: CASSLDKSNYGYTF
size: -; V: TRBV6-5; CDR3: CASSRTGASYGYTF
size: -; V: TRBV6-1; CDR3: CASSEEVGRGKPQYF
size: -; V: TRBV7-3; CDR3: CASSLNPGGGDNTQYF
size: -; V: TRBV10-3; CDR3: CAISGGQGYTGELFF
size: -; V: TRBV28; CDR3: CASSLGGGNSYNEQFF
size: -; V: TRBV3-1/TRBV3-2; CDR3: CASSYGRVNTEAFF
size: -; V: TRBV3-1/TRBV3-2; CDR3: CASSQGQKQGARGTEAFF
size: -; V: TRBV7-3; CDR3: CASSLTSPPGTQYF
size: -; V: TRBV5-1; CDR3: CASSLGSAGPSTDTQYF
size: few; V: TRBV4-1; CDR3: CASSQVRLAGQETQYF
size: -; V: TRBV10-3; CDR3: CAIRGQDTGELFF
size: -; V: TRBV5-1; CDR3: CASSLTGAANQPQHF
size: few; V: TRBV4-3; CDR3: CASSQEVQGGNTEAFF
size: once; V: TRBV11-3; CDR3: CASSLGGQSQHF
size: -; V: TRBV3-1/TRBV3-2; CDR3: CASSPAGQGSSNQPQHF
size: -; V: TRBV4-3; CDR3: CASSQDRGRVETQYF
size: -; V: TRBV7-3; CDR3: CASSSPGGEAFF
size: -; V: TRBV7-8; CDR3: CASSLRWGQLYEQYF
size: -; V: TRBV5-1; CDR3: CASSGQGALEAFF
size: -; V: TRBV5-1; CDR3: CASSWTDMTGKNTEAFF
size: once; V: TRBV20-1; CDR3: CSASSGGRDRYEQYF
size: -; V: TRBV18; CDR3: CASSPRQGSSYEQYF
size: -; V: TRBV7-2; CDR3: CASSLARRTSGELFF
size: -; V: TRBV4-2; CDR3: CASSQVGGGPTSYEQYF
size: few; V: TRBV4-1; CDR3: CASSQGDSGGAGKETQYF
size: few; V: TRBV20-1; CDR3: CSAVLDEQFF